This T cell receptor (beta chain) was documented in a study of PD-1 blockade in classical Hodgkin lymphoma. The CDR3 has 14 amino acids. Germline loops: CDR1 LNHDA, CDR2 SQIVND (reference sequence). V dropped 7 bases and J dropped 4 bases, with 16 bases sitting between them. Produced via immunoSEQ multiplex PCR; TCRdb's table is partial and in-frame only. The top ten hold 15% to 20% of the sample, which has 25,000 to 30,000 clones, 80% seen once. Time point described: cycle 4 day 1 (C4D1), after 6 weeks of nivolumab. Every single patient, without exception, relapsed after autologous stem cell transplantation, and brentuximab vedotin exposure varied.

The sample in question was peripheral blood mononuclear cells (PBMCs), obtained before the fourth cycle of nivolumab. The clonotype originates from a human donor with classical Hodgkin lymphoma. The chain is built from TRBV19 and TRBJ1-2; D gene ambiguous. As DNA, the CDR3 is TGTGCCAGTACCCCCCCAGGACGCACCTATGGCTACACCTTC. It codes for CASTPPGRTYGYTF.